The 10 T cell receptor beta chains listed next were all sequenced from one sample in a study of blood T cell repertoires in COVID-19. TCRdb's table, derived via immunoSEQ multiplex PCR, lists solely in-frame clones and lacks some. Counted here are 450,000 or so clones, around nine tenths occurring once; the ten biggest clones make up 1.5% to 1.9%. The source material was peripheral blood. The receptors were sampled from a woman aged 40 to 49 with COVID-19, enrolled during active disease.

This rearrangement joins TRBV7-2 to TRBJ1-1; D gene uncertain. The CDR3 contains 13 residues. V dropped 1 base and J dropped 5 bases, with 8 bases sitting between them. Germline CDR1 is SGHTA and CDR2 is FQGNSA. The CDR3 DNA sequence: TGTGCCAGCAGCTTAGTGCGGGATACTGAAGCTTTCTTT. It translates to CASSLVRDTEAFF.

The J gene is TRBJ1-1, the V gene TRBV18; the match to TRBD1 covers 8 bases. This CDR3 has 15 residues. V was clipped by 3 bases and J by 4 bases; unmatched bases: 7. Germline CDR1 reads KGHSH; CDR2 reads LQKENI. The CDR3 DNA reads as TGTGCCAGCTCACCGGCAGACAGGGGTGGCACTGAAGCTTTCTTT. Protein: CASSPADRGGTEAFF.

The chain is built from TRBV12-5 and TRBJ1-1; a possible D gene is TRBD1 (6 bases). The CDR3 runs 13 residues. Germline V gene sequence: CDR1 LGHNT, CDR2 FRNRAP. Trimming removed 1 base at V and 7 bases at J, with 10 bases between. The CDR3 nucleotides read TGTGCTAGTGGTTTGGAGCCAGGGGTTGAAGCTTTCTTT. Translation: CASGLEPGVEAFF.

This chain uses TRBV11-2 with TRBJ2-2; no firm D call. Germline V gene sequence: CDR1 SGHAT, CDR2 FQNNGV. V was cut by 3 bases and J by 3 bases, with 2 bases left in between. This CDR3 spans 12 amino acids. DNA for the CDR3: TGTGCCAGCAGCTTCGACACCGGGGAGCTGTTTTTT. Translation gives CASSFDTGELFF.

A single count supports this clone. The CDR3 protein is CASSYGDDRAYEQYF. The CDR3 coding sequence is TGTGCCAGCAGTTACGGGGACGACAGGGCCTACGAGCAGTACTTC. This rearrangement joins TRBV6-2 or TRBV6-3 to TRBJ2-7, with TRBD1 matching over 7 bases. The V segment lost 2 bases and the J segment 2 bases; nucleotides outside the gene matches: 6. Germline CDR1 reads MNHEY; CDR2 reads SVGEGT. This CDR3 spans 15 amino acids.

The chain carries TRBV28 and TRBJ1-2; no reliable D call. Trimming took 2 bases from V and 5 from J, leaving 6 bases between them. CDR1 is MDHEN, CDR2 SYDVKM, per germline. The CDR3 runs 12 residues. CDR3 sequence reads: CASSLPGYGYTF. The CDR3 region has the DNA TGTGCCAGCAGTTTACCCGGGTATGGCTACACCTTC.

Only one count was recorded for this clone. The chain uses TRBV7-9 and TRBJ1-6; D perhaps matches TRBD1 (5 bases). This CDR3 is 15 amino acids long. Germline CDR1 and CDR2: SEHNR and FQNEAQ (reference sequence). The V end lost 3 bases, the J end lost 8 bases, and 14 bases lay between the germline ends. The DNA of the CDR3 is TGTGCCAGCAGCTTTTCGCAGGGCAGGGATTCACCCCTCCACTTT. Protein sequence: CASSFSQGRDSPLHF.

This rearrangement joins TRBV14 to TRBJ1-6; no firm D call. The V end lost 5 bases, the J end lost 4 bases, and 18 bases lay between the germline ends. The V gene's germline CDR1 is SGHDN and CDR2 FVKESK. This CDR3 comprises 17 residues. Here the CDR3 DNA reads TGTGCCAGCAGCTCCGCGGAGGGAGGAATATATAATTCACCCCTCCACTTT. Its protein product is CASSSAEGGIYNSPLHF.

V gene TRBV7-2 combines with J gene TRBJ1-2, with 9 bases matching TRBD1. The germline CDR1 and CDR2 sequences are SGHTA and FQGNSA. The CDR3 consists of 14 residues. V trimming: 5 bases; J trimming: 7 bases; junction bases outside the gene matches: 8. The DNA for the CDR3 is TGTGCCAGCAGCCCAGAACAGGGGGCAGGTGGCTACACCTTC. Protein sequence: CASSPEQGAGGYTF.

The CDR3 loop is CASSFSTGIGGSPLHF. In nucleotides, the CDR3 is TGTGCCAGCAGCTTTAGCACGGGCATCGGGGGTTCACCCCTCCACTTT. This chain links TRBV7-9 with TRBJ1-6; a possible D gene is TRBD1 (5 bases). The CDR3 consists of 16 residues. Trimming pared 3 bases from V and 9 bases from J, leaving 18 bases between. CDR1 is SEHNR, CDR2 FQNEAQ, per germline (reference sequence).